A selection of T cell receptor beta chains follows, all from one sample in a study of T cells after yellow fever vaccination. TCRdb analysed the 5' RACE reads with MiXCR anew, one entry per CDR3 protein. This table holds some 600,000 distinct CDR3 sequences, roughly a sixth found once. The sequenced sample was PBMCs, obtained 5 to 6 days after the first yellow fever vaccination. The receptors were sampled from a man between 18 and 29 years old who received the YFV17D yellow fever vaccine. CDR3s include the opening cysteine and the closing phenylalanine or tryptophan. Each record gives: D gene, V gene, J gene, CDR3 protein. D genes are given only for firm matches.

TRBD1	TRBV15	TRBJ2-3	CATSLDPRQGASVSDTQYF
.	TRBV7-3	TRBJ2-1	CASSLNPGYNEQFF
.	TRBV12-3/TRBV12-4	TRBJ1-1	CASSLSRWGLAFF
.	TRBV5-6	TRBJ2-1	CASSDRNNNEQFF
TRBD2	TRBV20-1	TRBJ2-7	CSASVPGLAGGNFYEQYF
.	TRBV7-2	TRBJ1-4	CASSLEMGVKLFF
TRBD2	TRBV15	TRBJ2-3	CATSRVAGAHKSTDTQYF
TRBD2	TRBV7-9	TRBJ2-1	CAGRRGGYNEQFF
TRBD1	TRBV12-3/TRBV12-4	TRBJ2-7	CASSPPDREIEQYF
.	TRBV24-1	TRBJ1-1	CATNGPNTEAFF
TRBD1	TRBV12-3/TRBV12-4	TRBJ2-4	CASSFGTGLAKNIQYF
.	TRBV7-9	TRBJ1-1	CASSSTTGPTEAFF
.	TRBV4-1	TRBJ1-1	CASSLHTPGTEAFF
.	TRBV7-3	TRBJ2-5	CASSLNRDETQYF
.	TRBV7-9	TRBJ2-1	CASSEVASLLNEQFF
TRBD1	TRBV20-1	TRBJ2-2	CSASTGGSAGELFF
.	TRBV27	TRBJ1-6	CASSDGFSPLHF
TRBD2	TRBV5-5	TRBJ2-3	CASSPHLAGSDTQYF
.	TRBV6-5	TRBJ2-3	CASSLGWATDTQYF
TRBD2	TRBV6-4	TRBJ2-3	CASSDSASGSTDTQYF
TRBD1	TRBV20-1	TRBJ1-1	CSARAGQGTEAFF
TRBD1	TRBV6-2/TRBV6-3	TRBJ2-5	CASWTTGVETQYF
.	TRBV7-9	TRBJ1-1	CASSPLDEAFF
TRBD1	TRBV4-1	TRBJ2-3	CASSQDRGRDTQYF
TRBD1	TRBV27	TRBJ1-1	CASSLGTGANTEAFF
.	TRBV7-9	TRBJ1-3	CASSSSVRNSGNTIYF
TRBD2	TRBV7-9	TRBJ2-1	CASSLTSADYNEQFF
.	TRBV7-3	TRBJ2-1	CASSSGPNNEQFF
.	TRBV19	TRBJ2-3	CASSRAWGVSADTQYF
.	TRBV5-5	TRBJ2-1	CASTVPNLPGEQFF
.	TRBV15	TRBJ2-1	CATSRVGWQFF
.	TRBV6-5	TRBJ2-1	CASSYSQRQFF
.	TRBV19	TRBJ1-1	CASSIDWAGGTEAFF
.	TRBV5-1	TRBJ1-2	CASSWEGDYGYTF
.	TRBV5-5	TRBJ1-4	CASSLGTGAEKLFF
.	TRBV6-2/TRBV6-3	TRBJ2-1	CASTRDSYNEQFF
.	TRBV3-1	TRBJ2-3	CASSPEAGTDTQYF
.	TRBV9	TRBJ2-7	CASSRYRDLNYEQYF
.	TRBV5-6	TRBJ2-5	CASSSSVETQYF
.	TRBV12-3/TRBV12-4	TRBJ2-5	CASRDVHGGETQYF
.	TRBV9	TRBJ2-1	CASSVGLASSHEQFF
.	TRBV30	TRBJ2-7	CASGLHEQYF
.	TRBV20-1	TRBJ2-1	CSGKRLAFDNEQFF
.	TRBV20-1	TRBJ1-2	CSAVEGLLYGYTF
.	TRBV4-2	TRBJ1-1	CASSHLDRNTEAFF
.	TRBV18	TRBJ1-1	CASSLETENTEAFF
.	TRBV6-1	TRBJ2-3	CASSGLGPSTDTQYF
TRBD1	TRBV9	TRBJ2-3	CASSGGQDALSTDTQYF
TRBD2	TRBV4-2	TRBJ2-3	CASSQTSRGGLAARTDTQYF